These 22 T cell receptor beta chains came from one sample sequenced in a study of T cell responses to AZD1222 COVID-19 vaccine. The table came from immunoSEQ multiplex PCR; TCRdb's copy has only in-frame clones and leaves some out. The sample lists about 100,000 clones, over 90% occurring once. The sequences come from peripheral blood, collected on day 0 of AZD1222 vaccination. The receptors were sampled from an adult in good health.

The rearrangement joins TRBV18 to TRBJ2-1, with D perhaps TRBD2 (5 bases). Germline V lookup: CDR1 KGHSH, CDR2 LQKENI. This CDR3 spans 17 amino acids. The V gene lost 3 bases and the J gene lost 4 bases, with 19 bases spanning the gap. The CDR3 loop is CASSPRSRRAEYNEQFF. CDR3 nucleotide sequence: TGTGCCAGCTCACCTCGGAGCCGTCGAGCGGAATACAATGAGCAGTTCTTC. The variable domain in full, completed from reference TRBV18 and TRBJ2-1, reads NAGVMQNPRHLVRRRGQEARLRCSPMKGHSHVYWYRQLPEEGLKFMVYLQKENIIDESGMPKERFSAEFPKEGPSILRIQQVVRGDSAAYFCASSPRSRRAEYNEQFFGPGTRLTVL.

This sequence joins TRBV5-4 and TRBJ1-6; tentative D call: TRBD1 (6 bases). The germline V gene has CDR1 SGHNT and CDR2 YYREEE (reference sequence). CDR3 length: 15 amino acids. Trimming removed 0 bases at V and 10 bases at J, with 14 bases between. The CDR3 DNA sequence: TGTGCCAGCAGCTTGGAAGGGGGGGCTAGGTCACCCCTCCACTTT. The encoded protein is CASSLEGGARSPLHF.

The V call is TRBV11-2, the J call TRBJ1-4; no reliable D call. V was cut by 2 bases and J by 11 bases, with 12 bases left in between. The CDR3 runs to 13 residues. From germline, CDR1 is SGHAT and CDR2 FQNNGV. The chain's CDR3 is CASSLNARVKLFF. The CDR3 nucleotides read TGTGCCAGCAGCTTAAACGCGCGGGTTAAACTGTTTTTT.

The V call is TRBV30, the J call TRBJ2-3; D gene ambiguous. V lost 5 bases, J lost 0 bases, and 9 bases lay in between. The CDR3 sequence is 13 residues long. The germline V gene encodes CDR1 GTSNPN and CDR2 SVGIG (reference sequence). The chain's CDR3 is CAWDIGSTDTQYF. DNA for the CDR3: TGTGCCTGGGACATCGGGAGCACAGATACGCAGTATTTT. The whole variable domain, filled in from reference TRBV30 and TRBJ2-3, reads SQTIHQWPATLVQPVGSPLSLECTVEGTSNPNLYWYRQAAGRGLQLLFYSVGIGQISSEVPQNLSASRPQDRQFILSSKKLLLSDSGFYLCAWDIGSTDTQYFGPGTRLTVL.

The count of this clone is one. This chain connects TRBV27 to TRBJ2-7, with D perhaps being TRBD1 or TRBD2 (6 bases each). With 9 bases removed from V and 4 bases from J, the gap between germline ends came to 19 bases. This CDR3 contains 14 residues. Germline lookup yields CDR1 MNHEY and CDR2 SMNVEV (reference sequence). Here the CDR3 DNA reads TGTGCCAGTCGGAAGGGGGGCAGGGGTTACGAGCAGTACTTC. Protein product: CASRKGGRGYEQYF.

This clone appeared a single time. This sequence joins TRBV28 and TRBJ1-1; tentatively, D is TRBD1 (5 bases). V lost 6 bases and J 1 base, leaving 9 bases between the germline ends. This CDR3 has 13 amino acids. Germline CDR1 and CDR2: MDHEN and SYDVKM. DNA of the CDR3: TGTGCCAGCAGATCTACAGGGAACACTGAAGCTTTCTTT. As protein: CASRSTGNTEAFF.

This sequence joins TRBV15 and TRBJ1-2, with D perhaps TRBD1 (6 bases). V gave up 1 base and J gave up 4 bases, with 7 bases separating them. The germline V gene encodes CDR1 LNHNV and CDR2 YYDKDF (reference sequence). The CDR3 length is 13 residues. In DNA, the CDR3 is TGTGCCACCAGCAGAGGGGGGGCCTATGGCTACACCTTC. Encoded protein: CATSRGGAYGYTF.

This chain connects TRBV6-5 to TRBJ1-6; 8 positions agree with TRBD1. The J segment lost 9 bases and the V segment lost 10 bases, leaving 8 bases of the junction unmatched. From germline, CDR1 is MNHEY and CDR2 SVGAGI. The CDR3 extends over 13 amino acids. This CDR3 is CATQGALGSPLHF. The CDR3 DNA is TGTGCCACCCAGGGGGCGCTGGGTTCACCCCTCCACTTT.

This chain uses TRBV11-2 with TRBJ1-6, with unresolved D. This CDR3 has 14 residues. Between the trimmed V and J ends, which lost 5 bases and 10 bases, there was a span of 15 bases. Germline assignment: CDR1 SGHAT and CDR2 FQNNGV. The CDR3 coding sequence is TGTGCCAGCAGCGAGGAGTGGATCGGGTCACCCCTCCACTTT. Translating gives CASSEEWIGSPLHF.

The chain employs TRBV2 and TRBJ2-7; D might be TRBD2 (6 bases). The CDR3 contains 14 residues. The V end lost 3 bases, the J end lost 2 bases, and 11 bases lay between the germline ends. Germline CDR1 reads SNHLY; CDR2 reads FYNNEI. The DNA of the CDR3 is TGTGCCAGCAGTGATAGTAGCGGTACCTACGAGCAGTACTTC. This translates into CASSDSSGTYEQYF.

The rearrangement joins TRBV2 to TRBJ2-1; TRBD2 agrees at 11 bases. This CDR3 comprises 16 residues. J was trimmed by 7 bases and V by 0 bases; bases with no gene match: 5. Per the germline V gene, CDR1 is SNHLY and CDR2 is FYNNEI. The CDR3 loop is CASSEALVAGGNEQFF. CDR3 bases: TGTGCCAGCAGTGAAGCGTTGGTAGCGGGAGGGAATGAGCAGTTCTTC.

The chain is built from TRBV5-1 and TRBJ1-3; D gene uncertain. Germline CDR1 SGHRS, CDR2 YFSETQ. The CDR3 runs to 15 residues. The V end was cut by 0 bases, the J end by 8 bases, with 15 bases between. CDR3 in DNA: TGCGCCAGCAGCTTGGCCGATGGGGTTTCGGACACCATATATTTT. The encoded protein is CASSLADGVSDTIYF.

The CDR3 bases are TGCGCCAGCAGCTTCACTGGGTTCTCTGGAAACACCATATATTTT. Its translation is CASSFTGFSGNTIYF. V gene TRBV5-1 combines with J gene TRBJ1-3; D not resolved. Trimming cost V 2 bases and J 0 bases, with 9 bases left between them. CDR1 is SGHRS, CDR2 YFSETQ, per germline. This CDR3 contains 15 residues. Supplemented by reference TRBV5-1 and TRBJ1-3, the full variable domain reads KAGVTQTPRYLIKTRGQQVTLSCSPISGHRSVSWYQQTPGQGLQFLFEYFSETQRNKGNFPGRFSGRQFSNSRSEMNVSTLELGDSALYLCASSFTGFSGNTIYFGEGSWLTVV.

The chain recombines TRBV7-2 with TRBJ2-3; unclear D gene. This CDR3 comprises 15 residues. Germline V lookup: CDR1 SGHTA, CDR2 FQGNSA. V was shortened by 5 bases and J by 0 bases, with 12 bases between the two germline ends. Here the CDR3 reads CASSKSYLSTDTQYF. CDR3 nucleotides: TGTGCCAGCAGCAAGAGTTACCTGAGCACAGATACGCAGTATTTT.

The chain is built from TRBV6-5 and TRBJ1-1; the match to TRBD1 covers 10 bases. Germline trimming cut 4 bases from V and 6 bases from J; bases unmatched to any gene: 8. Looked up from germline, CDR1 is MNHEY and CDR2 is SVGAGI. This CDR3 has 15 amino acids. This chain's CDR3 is CASSSRGQGEAEAFF. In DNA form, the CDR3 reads TGTGCCAGCAGTTCCCGAGGACAGGGGGAGGCTGAAGCTTTCTTT.

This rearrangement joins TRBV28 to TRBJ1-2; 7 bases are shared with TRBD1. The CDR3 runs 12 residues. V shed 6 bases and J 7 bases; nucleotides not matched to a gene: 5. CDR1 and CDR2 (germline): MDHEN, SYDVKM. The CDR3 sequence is CASSRAGGGYTF. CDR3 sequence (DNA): TGTGCCAGCAGCCGAGCAGGGGGTGGCTACACCTTC.

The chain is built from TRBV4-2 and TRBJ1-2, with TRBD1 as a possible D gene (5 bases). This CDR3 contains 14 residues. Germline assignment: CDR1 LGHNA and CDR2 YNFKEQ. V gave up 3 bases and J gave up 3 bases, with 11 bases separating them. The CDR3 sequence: CASSQVGTDYGYTF. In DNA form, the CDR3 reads TGTGCCAGCAGCCAGGTCGGGACCGACTATGGCTACACCTTC.

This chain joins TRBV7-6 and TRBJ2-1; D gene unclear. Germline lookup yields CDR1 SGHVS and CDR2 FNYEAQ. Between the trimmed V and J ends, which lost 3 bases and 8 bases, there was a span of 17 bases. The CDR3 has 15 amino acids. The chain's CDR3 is CASSFGVGSRHEQFF. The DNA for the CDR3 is TGTGCCAGCAGCTTTGGAGTCGGCAGTAGGCATGAGCAGTTCTTC.

The CDR3 nucleotides are TGTGCCAGTACCGTAACTCCGGGAGGGGAGAACTATGGCTACACCTTC. Amino acid sequence: CASTVTPGGENYGYTF. This chain uses TRBV19 with TRBJ1-2; D might be TRBD1 (5 bases). The CDR3 is 16 residues long. V dropped 7 bases and J dropped 2 bases, with 20 bases sitting between them. Germline V gene sequence: CDR1 LNHDA, CDR2 SQIVND (reference sequence).

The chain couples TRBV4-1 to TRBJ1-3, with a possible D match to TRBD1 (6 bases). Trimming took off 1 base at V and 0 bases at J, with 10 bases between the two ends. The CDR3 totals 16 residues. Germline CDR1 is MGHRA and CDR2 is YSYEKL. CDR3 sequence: CASSQGDTLSGNTIYF. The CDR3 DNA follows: TGCGCCAGCAGCCAAGGGGACACCCTCTCTGGAAACACCATATATTTT.

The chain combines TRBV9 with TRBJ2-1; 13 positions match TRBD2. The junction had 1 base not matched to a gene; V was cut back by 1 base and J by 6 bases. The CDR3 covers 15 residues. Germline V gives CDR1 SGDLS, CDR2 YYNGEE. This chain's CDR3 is CASSVRTSGSNEQFF. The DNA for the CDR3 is TGTGCCAGCAGCGTACGGACTAGCGGGAGCAATGAGCAGTTCTTC.

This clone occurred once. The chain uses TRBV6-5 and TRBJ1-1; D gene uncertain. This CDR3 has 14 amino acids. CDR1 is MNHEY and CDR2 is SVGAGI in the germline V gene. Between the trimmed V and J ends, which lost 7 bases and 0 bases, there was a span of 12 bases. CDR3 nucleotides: TGTGCCAGCACCCCCGGGCCGGTGAACACTGAAGCTTTCTTT. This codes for CASTPGPVNTEAFF.